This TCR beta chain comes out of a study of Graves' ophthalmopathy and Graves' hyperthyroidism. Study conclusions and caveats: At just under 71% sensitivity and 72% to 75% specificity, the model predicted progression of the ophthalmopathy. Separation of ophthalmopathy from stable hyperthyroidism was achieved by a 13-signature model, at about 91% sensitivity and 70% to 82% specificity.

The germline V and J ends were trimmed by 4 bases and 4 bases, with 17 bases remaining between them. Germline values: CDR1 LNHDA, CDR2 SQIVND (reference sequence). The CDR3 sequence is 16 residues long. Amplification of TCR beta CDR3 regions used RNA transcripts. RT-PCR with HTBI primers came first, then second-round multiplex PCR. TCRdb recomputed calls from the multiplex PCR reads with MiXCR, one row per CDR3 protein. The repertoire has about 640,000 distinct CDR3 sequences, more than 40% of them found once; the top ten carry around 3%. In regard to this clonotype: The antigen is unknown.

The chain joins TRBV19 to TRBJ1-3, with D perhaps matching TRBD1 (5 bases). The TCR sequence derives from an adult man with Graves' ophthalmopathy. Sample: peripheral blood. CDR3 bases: TGTGCCAGTAGTACCCCCGGAGGGGCAACCGGAAACACCATATATTTT. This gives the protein CASSTPGGATGNTIYF.